A selection of T cell receptor beta chains follows, all from one sample in a study of Graves' ophthalmopathy and Graves' hyperthyroidism. TCRdb independently ran MiXCR on the multiplex PCR reads; one entry per CDR3 protein. This sample carries roughly 700,000 distinct CDR3 sequences, 35% to 50% of them seen once, and the ten largest clones take 40% to 45%. What was sequenced was peripheral blood. The source of these receptors is an adult man with Graves' ophthalmopathy. Both conserved end residues are part of each CDR3. The D gene is left open where the match is weak. Only some rows state a clone size, as once, few, many or a class for expanded clones.

V gene: TRBV28; J gene: TRBJ1-6; D gene: NA; clone size: few; CDR3 DNA: TGTGCCAGCGGGGACACCATCGACTATAATTCACCCCTCCACTTT; CDR3 protein: CASGDTIDYNSPLHF
V gene: TRBV7-3; J gene: TRBJ1-4; D gene: TRBD1; clone size: many; CDR3 DNA: TGTGCCAGCAGCCTGGACAGGGTTGATGAAAAACTGTTTTTT; CDR3 protein: CASSLDRVDEKLFF
V gene: TRBV10-3; J gene: TRBJ2-7; D gene: NA; clone size: NA; CDR3 DNA: TGTGCCAGCAGTTACCTTTTCGGCGGGTACGAGCAGTACTTC; CDR3 protein: CASSYLFGGYEQYF
V gene: TRBV20-1; J gene: TRBJ1-5; D gene: NA; clone size: NA; CDR3 DNA: TGCAGTGCTAGAGAATACAGGGTTAACCAGCCCCAGCATTTT; CDR3 protein: CSAREYRVNQPQHF
V gene: TRBV5-6; J gene: TRBJ2-7; D gene: NA; clone size: NA; CDR3 DNA: TGTGCCAGCACTCTGAGGGGGGGGCCCGCCGAGCAGTACTTC; CDR3 protein: CASTLRGGPAEQYF
V gene: TRBV7-9; J gene: TRBJ2-7; D gene: NA; clone size: many; CDR3 DNA: TGTGCCAGCAGCCCGGGGACGTTGGAGCAGTACTTC; CDR3 protein: CASSPGTLEQYF
V gene: TRBV20-1; J gene: TRBJ2-7; D gene: NA; clone size: few; CDR3 DNA: TGCAGTGCCAGCCATCTGTCCCTCTACGAGCAGTACTTC; CDR3 protein: CSASHLSLYEQYF
V gene: TRBV7-9; J gene: TRBJ2-7; D gene: NA; clone size: few; CDR3 DNA: TGCGCCAGCAGTCACCGAAGAGACAGGAGCGAGCAGTACTTC; CDR3 protein: CASSHRRDRSEQYF
V gene: TRBV7-9; J gene: TRBJ1-3; D gene: NA; clone size: few; CDR3 DNA: TGTGCCAGCAGCTTCCACCAGGGTGCTGGAAACACCATATATTTT; CDR3 protein: CASSFHQGAGNTIYF
V gene: TRBV20-1; J gene: TRBJ1-3; D gene: NA; clone size: few; CDR3 DNA: TGCAGTGCTGGGGACGGAAACACCATATATTTT; CDR3 protein: CSAGDGNTIYF
V gene: TRBV12-3/TRBV12-4; J gene: TRBJ2-5; D gene: NA; clone size: few; CDR3 DNA: TGTGCCAGCAGTTACTATTCGGCAGAGCAAGAGACCCAGTACTTC; CDR3 protein: CASSYYSAEQETQYF
V gene: TRBV7-9; J gene: TRBJ1-6; D gene: NA; clone size: NA; CDR3 DNA: TGTTCCAGCAGCCAAGAAAGGAGCTCCTATAATTCACCCCTCCACTTT; CDR3 protein: CSSSQERSSYNSPLHF
V gene: TRBV24-1; J gene: TRBJ2-3; D gene: NA; clone size: NA; CDR3 DNA: TGTGCCACCAGTCCCTTTTGGGCGGAGAGTACAGATACGCAGTATTTT; CDR3 protein: CATSPFWAESTDTQYF
V gene: TRBV2; J gene: TRBJ2-7; D gene: TRBD1; clone size: few; CDR3 DNA: TGTGCCAGCGCCCGGGACAGGGGGCGGAGTGAGCAGTACTTC; CDR3 protein: CASARDRGRSEQYF
V gene: TRBV7-9; J gene: TRBJ1-6; D gene: NA; clone size: many; CDR3 DNA: TGTGCCAGCAGCTTATCAGGGGACAATTCACCCCTCCACTTT; CDR3 protein: CASSLSGDNSPLHF
V gene: TRBV7-9; J gene: TRBJ1-4; D gene: NA; clone size: few; CDR3 DNA: TGTGCCAGCAGCTTGGCGGGCCCTCGGGGAGAAAAACTGTTTTTT; CDR3 protein: CASSLAGPRGEKLFF
V gene: TRBV25-1; J gene: TRBJ1-1; D gene: TRBD1; clone size: NA; CDR3 DNA: TGTGCCAGCAGTTTTCATGCAGGGGGCGCGGGTAGCACTGAAGCTTTCTTT; CDR3 protein: CASSFHAGGAGSTEAFF
V gene: TRBV7-9; J gene: TRBJ2-7; D gene: NA; clone size: many; CDR3 DNA: TGTGCCAGCAGCTTGGTGGGAAGCGAGCAGTACTTC; CDR3 protein: CASSLVGSEQYF
V gene: TRBV7-9; J gene: TRBJ1-1; D gene: NA; clone size: few; CDR3 DNA: TGTGCCAGCAGCTTACGGACTCCCTTGGACACTGAAGCTTTCTTT; CDR3 protein: CASSLRTPLDTEAFF
V gene: TRBV20-1; J gene: TRBJ1-1; D gene: NA; clone size: few; CDR3 DNA: TGCAGTGCACCTAAGGTTTGGAGGGGTACTGAAGCTTTCTTT; CDR3 protein: CSAPKVWRGTEAFF
V gene: TRBV7-2; J gene: TRBJ2-5; D gene: NA; clone size: NA; CDR3 DNA: TGTGCCAGCAGCGGGGTCTCGGTCTCACTAGGCCAGTACTTC; CDR3 protein: CASSGVSVSLGQYF
V gene: TRBV29-1; J gene: TRBJ2-6; D gene: NA; clone size: few; CDR3 DNA: TGCAGCGTTGAAGGGGCTGGGCCGTTGGACACTGAAGCTTTC; CDR3 protein: CSVEGAGPLDTEAF
V gene: TRBV14; J gene: TRBJ1-1; D gene: NA; clone size: many; CDR3 DNA: TGTGCCAGCAGCCAAGGAGGGACGGCTCAAGCTTTCTTT; CDR3 protein: CASSQGGTAQAFF
V gene: TRBV7-9; J gene: TRBJ2-6; D gene: TRBD2; clone size: NA; CDR3 DNA: TGTGCCAGCAGCCCCCGGGGAGCGGGAAGCTCTGGGGCCAACGTCCTGACTTTC; CDR3 protein: CASSPRGAGSSGANVLTF
V gene: TRBV5-1; J gene: TRBJ2-3; D gene: NA; clone size: NA; CDR3 DNA: TGCGCCAGCTCCAGGACAGCTACAAATACGCAGTATTTT; CDR3 protein: CASSRTATNTQYF
V gene: TRBV7-2; J gene: TRBJ1-6; D gene: NA; clone size: few; CDR3 DNA: TGTGCCAGCAGCTTAGCCGGGTTCAGTTCACCCCTCCACTTT; CDR3 protein: CASSLAGFSSPLHF
V gene: TRBV11-3; J gene: TRBJ2-5; D gene: TRBD1; clone size: many; CDR3 DNA: TGTGCCAGCAGCTTGGCCGGGACAGGGAAAGAGACCCAGTACTTC; CDR3 protein: CASSLAGTGKETQYF
V gene: TRBV24-1; J gene: TRBJ2-2; D gene: NA; clone size: many; CDR3 DNA: TGTGCCACCAGCGAGACAGAATGGAACACCGGGGAGCTGTTTTTT; CDR3 protein: CATSETEWNTGELFF
V gene: TRBV25-1; J gene: TRBJ2-5; D gene: NA; clone size: NA; CDR3 DNA: TGTGCCAGCACCACGACAGGTGGCAGCTTAGAGACCCAGTACTTC; CDR3 protein: CASTTTGGSLETQYF
V gene: TRBV10-3; J gene: TRBJ1-1; D gene: NA; clone size: NA; CDR3 DNA: TGTGCCGGAAAAGGGGTAGCGAACACTGAAGCTTTCTTT; CDR3 protein: CAGKGVANTEAFF
V gene: TRBV7-9; J gene: TRBJ2-5; D gene: TRBD2; clone size: NA; CDR3 DNA: TGTGCCAGCAGCGAACGACTAGCGGCTTACAATGAGACCCAGTACTTC; CDR3 protein: CASSERLAAYNETQYF
V gene: TRBV24-1; J gene: TRBJ2-3; D gene: NA; clone size: NA; CDR3 DNA: TGTGCCACCAGTGACCCCGGGACGCCTCTCCCAGATACGCAGTATTTT; CDR3 protein: CATSDPGTPLPDTQYF
V gene: TRBV2; J gene: TRBJ2-7; D gene: NA; clone size: NA; CDR3 DNA: TGTGCCAGCAGGTTAGGGACGGCTTCGGAGCAGTACTTC; CDR3 protein: CASRLGTASEQYF
V gene: TRBV6-5; J gene: TRBJ2-7; D gene: NA; clone size: few; CDR3 DNA: TGTGCCAGCACTCGAGGGAATGGAGGCGAGCAGTACTTC; CDR3 protein: CASTRGNGGEQYF
V gene: TRBV10-3; J gene: TRBJ2-7; D gene: TRBD2; clone size: NA; CDR3 DNA: TGTGCCATCAGTGATCCCTCGAGACTAGCGGGTTTTAACGAGCAGTACTTC; CDR3 protein: CAISDPSRLAGFNEQYF
V gene: TRBV7-9; J gene: TRBJ2-2; D gene: TRBD2; clone size: few; CDR3 DNA: TGTGCCCACTCAGCGGGAGGGCTTACTACCGGGGAGCTGTTTTTT; CDR3 protein: CAHSAGGLTTGELFF
V gene: TRBV2; J gene: TRBJ2-7; D gene: TRBD1; clone size: NA; CDR3 DNA: TGTGCCAGCATTTTAGACAGGGTCAACTCCTACGAGCAGTACTTC; CDR3 protein: CASILDRVNSYEQYF
V gene: TRBV25-1; J gene: TRBJ2-5; D gene: TRBD1; clone size: NA; CDR3 DNA: TGTGCCAGCAGTTTCCCAAGACAGGGGATGGAGACCCAGTACTTC; CDR3 protein: CASSFPRQGMETQYF
V gene: TRBV7-9; J gene: TRBJ1-1; D gene: NA; clone size: many; CDR3 DNA: TGTGCCAGCAGGCAGGGGAACACTGAAGCTTTCTTT; CDR3 protein: CASRQGNTEAFF
V gene: TRBV25-1; J gene: TRBJ2-5; D gene: TRBD1; clone size: NA; CDR3 DNA: TGTGCCAGCACGGACGGGGACAGGGTACAAGAGACCCAGTACTTC; CDR3 protein: CASTDGDRVQETQYF
V gene: TRBV5-5; J gene: TRBJ1-2; D gene: NA; clone size: NA; CDR3 DNA: TGTGCCAGCACCTTCCTGAGTCTCGCCTATGGCTACACCTTC; CDR3 protein: CASTFLSLAYGYTF
V gene: TRBV7-9; J gene: TRBJ2-2; D gene: TRBD2; clone size: NA; CDR3 DNA: TGTGCCTGCGGGGGGGTGAACGCCGGGGAGCTGTTTTTT; CDR3 protein: CACGGVNAGELFF
V gene: TRBV25-1; J gene: TRBJ1-2; D gene: TRBD1; clone size: NA; CDR3 DNA: TGTGCCAGCAGTTCCGGGGGACAGATCTATGGCTACACCTTC; CDR3 protein: CASSSGGQIYGYTF
V gene: TRBV7-9; J gene: TRBJ1-2; D gene: NA; clone size: many; CDR3 DNA: TGTGCCAGCAGCTCTCTAGCTAACTATGGCTACACCTTC; CDR3 protein: CASSSLANYGYTF
V gene: TRBV15; J gene: TRBJ1-2; D gene: NA; clone size: NA; CDR3 DNA: TGTGCCACCAGCAGCGTACACGACTATGGCTACACCTTC; CDR3 protein: CATSSVHDYGYTF
V gene: TRBV2; J gene: TRBJ1-2; D gene: TRBD1; clone size: NA; CDR3 DNA: TGTGCCAGCAGGCCCACAGGGGGCAGCCATGGCTACACCTTC; CDR3 protein: CASRPTGGSHGYTF
V gene: TRBV5-6; J gene: TRBJ2-1; D gene: TRBD2; clone size: NA; CDR3 DNA: TGTGCCAGCAGCTCGTTAGCGGGAGTTCCACTCTTC; CDR3 protein: CASSSLAGVPLF
V gene: TRBV10-3; J gene: TRBJ2-7; D gene: TRBD1; clone size: NA; CDR3 DNA: TGTGCTACAACCGGGACAGGCGATACCTACGAGCAGTACTTC; CDR3 protein: CATTGTGDTYEQYF
V gene: TRBV10-3; J gene: TRBJ1-2; D gene: TRBD1; clone size: NA; CDR3 DNA: TGTGCCAGCAGTTACCGGGACAGGGGTGACTACACCTTC; CDR3 protein: CASSYRDRGDYTF
V gene: TRBV10-3; J gene: TRBJ2-7; D gene: TRBD1; clone size: few; CDR3 DNA: TGTGCCAGCAGATACCTCGGGACAGCCGTCTACGAGCAGTACTTC; CDR3 protein: CASRYLGTAVYEQYF
V gene: TRBV7-9; J gene: TRBJ1-1; D gene: TRBD1; clone size: few; CDR3 DNA: TGTGCCAGCAGCCAAAAGGGACAGCTTAATTTGAACACTGAAGCTTTCTTT; CDR3 protein: CASSQKGQLNLNTEAFF
V gene: TRBV4-1; J gene: TRBJ2-7; D gene: NA; clone size: NA; CDR3 DNA: TGCGCCAGCAGCCCCTCCGGACTGGGTTGGGGGCAGTACTTC; CDR3 protein: CASSPSGLGWGQYF
V gene: TRBV25-1; J gene: TRBJ1-6; D gene: TRBD1; clone size: few; CDR3 DNA: TGTGCCAGCAGTCTCGGACAGGGCTATTATTCACCCCTCCACTTT; CDR3 protein: CASSLGQGYYSPLHF
V gene: TRBV7-9; J gene: TRBJ2-7; D gene: NA; clone size: NA; CDR3 DNA: TGTGCCAGCAGTCCGGGCGAGGGGCCGAGGACCCGTCTCTACGAGCAGTACTTC; CDR3 protein: CASSPGEGPRTRLYEQYF